This is a list of T cell receptor beta chains from one sample in a study of CD8 T cells in ankylosing spondylitis. Each CDR3 protein is one row after TCRdb ran MiXCR on the 5' RACE reads. The sample yields 220,000 or so distinct CDR3 sequences, approximately 20% seen once. Source material: blood, either unsorted or a sorted T cell fraction (not recorded which). The source of these receptors is a male donor with ankylosing spondylitis. CDR3s include the opening cysteine and the closing phenylalanine or tryptophan. Expanded clones get a size class; other rows say once, few or many, or leave the size out.

few | TRBV19 | CASGEVAGGEQYF
- | TRBV6-5 | CASSYATHYEQYF
- | TRBV4-2 | CASSQVTGSNSPLHF
- | TRBV12-3/TRBV12-4 | CASSPDRGGGVYNEQFF
few | TRBV12-3/TRBV12-4 | CASSFSGDEQFF
few | TRBV7-2 | CASSSWALREQFF
many | TRBV5-1 | CASSLDRPTDTQYF
few | TRBV27 | CASSSGGFGYGYTF
few | TRBV29-1 | CSVEDIVSYEQYF
- | TRBV20-1 | CSARYASLNYGYTF
- | TRBV9 | CASSPRDSYAPPKYGYTF
few | TRBV29-1 | CSVGQGGLGANVLTF
- | TRBV6-1 | CASSEPDSRNQPQHF
- | TRBV6-2/TRBV6-3 | CASSFGTLYEQYF
few | TRBV15 | CATSSGTGETQYF
- | TRBV27 | CASSVQGSSYEQYF
- | TRBV2 | CASSDGVGGGDEQFF
- | TRBV20-1 | CSARVPGRSGANVLTF
many | TRBV12-3/TRBV12-4 | CASSPGTSPGNEQFF
- | TRBV29-1 | CSALGGQGYEQYF
- | TRBV27 | CASSMGLNTGELFF
- | TRBV9 | CASSEGGETEAFF
- | TRBV7-9 | CASRSGGEETQYF
- | TRBV5-1 | CASSLEGLATPLEQYF
once | TRBV5-4 | CASSLGGQDNYGYTF
few | TRBV30 | CAWSGGPKIAEAFF
many | TRBV10-3 | CAISEPRVTSPDTQYF
many | TRBV9 | CASSVAPISSGANVLTF
- | TRBV12-3/TRBV12-4 | CASSPGTGGNEQYF
- | TRBV6-5 | CASSFSTSGTTYEQYF
- | TRBV4-2 | CASSPEGQSYEQYF
few | TRBV7-9 | CASRRTENTGELFF
few | TRBV7-9 | CASNPSTYTGELFF
- | TRBV30 | CAWSVGSGGYEQYF
- | TRBV5-6 | CASSRDDYEQYF
- | TRBV28 | CASSLAGGPSEQFF
few | TRBV27 | CASRDTGREQYF
many | TRBV29-1 | CSVEDQGAEAFF
few | TRBV6-1 | CASRPGQGPYEQYF
many | TRBV5-1 | CASSLVGSYEQYF
few | TRBV13 | CASSPRADWDYGYTF
- | TRBV3-1 | CASSPNVGSPTEAFF
few | TRBV29-1 | CSVEGWGTPYEQYF
few | TRBV12-3/TRBV12-4 | CASSAWDVQETQYF
few | TRBV3-1 | CASSQGYASTDTQYF
- | TRBV7-3 | CASSSGLAGAYNEQFF
many | TRBV29-1 | CSVTGTSGGDTQYF
- | TRBV4-1 | CASRGTYNEQFF
few | TRBV29-1 | CSAPSEDRAYYNEQFF
few | TRBV11-2 | CASSFGGAGYEQYF
- | TRBV4-3 | CASSLRDRASEQYF
- | TRBV5-5 | CASTLELIQGSNEQYF